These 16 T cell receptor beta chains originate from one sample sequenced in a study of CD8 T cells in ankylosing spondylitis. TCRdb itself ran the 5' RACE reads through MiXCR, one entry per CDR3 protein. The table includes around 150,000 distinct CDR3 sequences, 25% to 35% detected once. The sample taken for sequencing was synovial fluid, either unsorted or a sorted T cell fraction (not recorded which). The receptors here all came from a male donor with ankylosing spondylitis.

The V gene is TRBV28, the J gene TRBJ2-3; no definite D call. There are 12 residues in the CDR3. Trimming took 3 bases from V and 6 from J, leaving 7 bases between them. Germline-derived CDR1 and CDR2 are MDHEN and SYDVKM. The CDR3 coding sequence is TGTGCCAGCAGTTTCCGCCGGGATACGCAGTATTTT. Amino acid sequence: CASSFRRDTQYF.

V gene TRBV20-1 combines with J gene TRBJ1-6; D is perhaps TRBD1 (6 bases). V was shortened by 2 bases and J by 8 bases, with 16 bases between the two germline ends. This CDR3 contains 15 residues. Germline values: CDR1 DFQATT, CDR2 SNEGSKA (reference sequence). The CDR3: CSARWPRGEYSPLHF. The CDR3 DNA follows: TGCAGTGCTAGATGGCCCAGGGGAGAATATTCACCCCTCCACTTT.

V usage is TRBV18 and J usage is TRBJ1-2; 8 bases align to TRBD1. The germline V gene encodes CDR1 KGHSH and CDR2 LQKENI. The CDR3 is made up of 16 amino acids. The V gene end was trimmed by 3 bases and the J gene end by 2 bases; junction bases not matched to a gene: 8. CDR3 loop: CASSPPSDRENYGYTF. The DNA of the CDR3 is TGTGCCAGCTCACCTCCCTCGGACAGGGAGAACTATGGCTACACCTTC.

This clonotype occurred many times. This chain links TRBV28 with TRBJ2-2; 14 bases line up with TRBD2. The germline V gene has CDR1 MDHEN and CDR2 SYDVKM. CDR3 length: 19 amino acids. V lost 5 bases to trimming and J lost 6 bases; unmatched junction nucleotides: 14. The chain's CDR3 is CASSPIPGLAGVYSGELFF. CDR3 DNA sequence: TGTGCCAGCAGTCCTATACCGGGACTAGCGGGAGTTTATTCCGGGGAGCTGTTTTTT.

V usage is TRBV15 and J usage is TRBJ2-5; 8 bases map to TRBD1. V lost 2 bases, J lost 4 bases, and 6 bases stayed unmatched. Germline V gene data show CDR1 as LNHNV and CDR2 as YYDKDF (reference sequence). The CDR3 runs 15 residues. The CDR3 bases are TGTGCCACCAGCAGAAATGGACAGGGTGTAGAGACCCAGTACTTC. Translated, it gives CATSRNGQGVETQYF. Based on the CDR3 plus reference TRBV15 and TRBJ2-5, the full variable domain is DAMVIQNPRYQVTQFGKPVTLSCSQTLNHNVMYWYQQKSSQAPKLLFHYYDKDFNNEADTPDNFQSRRPNTSFCFLDIRSPGLGDTAMYLCATSRNGQGVETQYFGPGTRLLVL.

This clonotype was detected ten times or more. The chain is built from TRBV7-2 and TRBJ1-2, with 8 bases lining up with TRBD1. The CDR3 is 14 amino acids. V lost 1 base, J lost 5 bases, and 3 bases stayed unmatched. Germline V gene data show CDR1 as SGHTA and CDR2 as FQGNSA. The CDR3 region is CASSLDRGKYGYTF. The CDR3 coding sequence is TGTGCCAGCAGCTTAGACAGGGGGAAGTATGGCTACACCTTC.

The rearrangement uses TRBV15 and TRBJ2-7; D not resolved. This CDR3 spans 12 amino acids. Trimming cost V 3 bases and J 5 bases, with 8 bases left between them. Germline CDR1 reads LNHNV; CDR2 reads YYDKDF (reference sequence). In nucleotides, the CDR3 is TGTGCCACCAGCAGGGAAATCAACGAGCAGTACTTC. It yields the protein CATSREINEQYF.

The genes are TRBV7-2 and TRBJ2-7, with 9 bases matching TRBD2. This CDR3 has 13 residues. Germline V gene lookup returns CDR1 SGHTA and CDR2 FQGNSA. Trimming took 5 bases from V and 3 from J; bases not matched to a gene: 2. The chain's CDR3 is CASSTTSGYEQYF. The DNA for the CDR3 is TGTGCCAGCAGCACGACTAGCGGCTACGAGCAGTACTTC.

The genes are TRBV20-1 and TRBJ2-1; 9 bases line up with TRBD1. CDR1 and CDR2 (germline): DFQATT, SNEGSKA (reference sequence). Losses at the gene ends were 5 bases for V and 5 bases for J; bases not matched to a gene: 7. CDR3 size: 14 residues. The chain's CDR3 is CSALQGAGDNEQFF. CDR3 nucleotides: TGCAGTGCTCTACAGGGGGCGGGGGACAATGAGCAGTTCTTC.

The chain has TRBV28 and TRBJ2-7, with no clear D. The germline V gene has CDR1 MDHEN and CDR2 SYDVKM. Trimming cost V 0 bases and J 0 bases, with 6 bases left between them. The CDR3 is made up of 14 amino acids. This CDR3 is CASSLWFGSYEQYF. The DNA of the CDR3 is TGTGCCAGCAGTTTATGGTTCGGCTCCTACGAGCAGTACTTC.

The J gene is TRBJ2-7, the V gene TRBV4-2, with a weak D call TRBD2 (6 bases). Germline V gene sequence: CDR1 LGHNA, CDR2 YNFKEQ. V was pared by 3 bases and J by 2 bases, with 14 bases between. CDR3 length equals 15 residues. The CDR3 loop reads CASSQSAGITYEQYF. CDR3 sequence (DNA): TGTGCCAGCAGCCAGTCGGCGGGGATCACCTACGAGCAGTACTTC.

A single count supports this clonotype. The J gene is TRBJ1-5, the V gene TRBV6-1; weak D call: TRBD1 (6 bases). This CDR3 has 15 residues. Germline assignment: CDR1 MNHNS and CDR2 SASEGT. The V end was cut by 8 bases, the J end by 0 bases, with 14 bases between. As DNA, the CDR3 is TGTGCCAGCGATACAGGGTCCTATAGCAATCAGCCCCAGCATTTT. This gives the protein CASDTGSYSNQPQHF.

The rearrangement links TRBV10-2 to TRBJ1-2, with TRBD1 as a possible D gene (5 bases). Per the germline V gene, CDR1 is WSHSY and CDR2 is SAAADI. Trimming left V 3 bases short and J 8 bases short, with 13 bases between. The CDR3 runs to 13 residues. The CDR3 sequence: CASSDPGLRGYTF. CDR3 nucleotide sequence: TGCGCCAGCAGTGACCCAGGGTTGAGAGGCTACACCTTC.

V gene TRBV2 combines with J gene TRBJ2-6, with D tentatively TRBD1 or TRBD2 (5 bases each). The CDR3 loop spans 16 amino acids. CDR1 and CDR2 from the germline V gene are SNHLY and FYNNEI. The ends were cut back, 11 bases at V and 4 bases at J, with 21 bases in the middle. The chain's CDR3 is CAFPMGDRSGANVLTF. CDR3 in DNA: TGTGCCTTCCCGATGGGGGACCGGTCGGGGGCCAACGTCCTGACTTTC.

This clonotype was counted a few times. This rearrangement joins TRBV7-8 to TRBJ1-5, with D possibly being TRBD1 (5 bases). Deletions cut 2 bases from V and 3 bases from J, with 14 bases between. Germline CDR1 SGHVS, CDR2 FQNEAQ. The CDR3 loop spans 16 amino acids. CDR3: CASSLLSGGPNQPQHF. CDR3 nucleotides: TGTGCCAGCAGCTTACTATCCGGGGGACCCAATCAGCCCCAGCATTTT.

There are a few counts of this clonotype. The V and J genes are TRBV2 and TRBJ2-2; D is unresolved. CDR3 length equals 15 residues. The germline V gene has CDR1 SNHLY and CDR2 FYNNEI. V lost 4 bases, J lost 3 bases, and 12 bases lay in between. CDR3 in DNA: TGTGCCAGCAGTGGTGGTACCGCCTACACCGGGGAGCTGTTTTTT. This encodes CASSGGTAYTGELFF.